The clone carrying this TCR beta chain was counted between two and nine times. The antigen remains unidentified. The CDR3 loop spans 15 amino acids. Looked up from germline, CDR1 is SGHTS and CDR2 is YDEGEE. Trimming removed 2 bases from V and 3 bases from J; junction bases left unmatched: 5. These data originate in a study of cytomegalovirus exposure and HLA in healthy donors. The study, taken as a whole, reports: In vitro assays verified that a few CMV-associated chains recognized CMV antigens specifically.

PCR involved 60 Vbeta and 13 Jbeta primers. The repertoire was sequenced with immunoSEQ multiplex PCR; TCRdb's copy has only in-frame clones and lacks some. This table has approximately 210,000 clones, about 80% appearing once. Sequencing used PBMCs. V is TRBV5-8 and J is TRBJ1-5; 7 positions match TRBD1. The source is a woman in her fifties or sixties in good health and CMV-seropositive. The chain's CDR3 is CASSFGQEHNQPQHF. The CDR3 DNA reads TGTGCCAGCAGCTTCGGACAGGAACACAATCAGCCCCAGCATTTT.